The clone carrying this T cell receptor (beta chain) was recorded at least ten times. Its antigen is as yet unknown. TCRdb recomputed calls from the multiplex PCR reads with MiXCR, one row per CDR3 protein. The sample shows about 180,000 distinct CDR3 sequences, around a third of them seen only once. Germline assignment: CDR1 MGHRA and CDR2 YSYEKL. The CDR3 contains 14 residues. The V and J ends lost 0 bases and 2 bases respectively, with 7 bases between them. The data belong to a study of breast tumors, draining lymph nodes, adjacent tissues. Study-level points and caveats: Luminal-like breast cancer showed significantly greater tumor-nontumor repertoire similarity than basal-like breast cancer did. Findings are consistent with lymph node origin and intratumoral expansion of most tumor T cells. Compared with lymph nodes, tumors were less diverse; compared with nontumor tissue, more. Data only fit, rather than demonstrated, lymph node origin of most tumor T cells.

Breast cancer patients provided tissue from their axillary draining lymph nodes. The clonotype was recovered from a female donor with breast cancer. Some clones in this sample may be carry-over from other donors' samples. The chain couples TRBV4-1 to TRBJ1-2; D unclear. The specimen was axillary lymph node tissue. The CDR3 protein is CASSQEVANYGYTF. In nucleotides, the CDR3 is TGCGCCAGCAGCCAAGAGGTGGCGAACTATGGCTACACCTTC.